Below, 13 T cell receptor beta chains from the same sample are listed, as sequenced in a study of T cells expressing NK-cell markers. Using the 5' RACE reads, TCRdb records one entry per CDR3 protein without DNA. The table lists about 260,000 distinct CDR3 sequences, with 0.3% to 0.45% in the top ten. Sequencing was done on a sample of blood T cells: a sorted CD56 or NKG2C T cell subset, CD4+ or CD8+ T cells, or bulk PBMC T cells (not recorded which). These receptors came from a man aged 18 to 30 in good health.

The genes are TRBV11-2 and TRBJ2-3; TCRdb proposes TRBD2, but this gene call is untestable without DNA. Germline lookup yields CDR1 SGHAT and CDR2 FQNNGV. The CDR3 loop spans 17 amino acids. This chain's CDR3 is CASSLVPSGRSTDTQYF.

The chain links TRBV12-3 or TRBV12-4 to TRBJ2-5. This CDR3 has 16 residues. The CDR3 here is CASTDKEVGIGETQYF.

The CDR3 loop is CASSPGAQEAEAFF. V and J are TRBV5-1 and TRBJ1-1; TCRdb's D call, TRBD1, is unchecked because there is no DNA. Germline CDR1 and CDR2: SGHRS and YFSETQ. This CDR3 is 14 amino acids long.

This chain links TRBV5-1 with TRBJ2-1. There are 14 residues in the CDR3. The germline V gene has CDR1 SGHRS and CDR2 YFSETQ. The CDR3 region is CASSLGQHYNEQFF.

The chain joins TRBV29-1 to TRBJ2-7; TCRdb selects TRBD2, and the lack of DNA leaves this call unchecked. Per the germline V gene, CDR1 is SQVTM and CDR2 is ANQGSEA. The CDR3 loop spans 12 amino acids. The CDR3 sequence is CSVVRGGPEQYF.

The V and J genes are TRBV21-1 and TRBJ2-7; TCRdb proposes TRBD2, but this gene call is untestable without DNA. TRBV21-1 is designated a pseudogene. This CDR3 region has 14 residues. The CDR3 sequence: CASSTKASYYEQYF.

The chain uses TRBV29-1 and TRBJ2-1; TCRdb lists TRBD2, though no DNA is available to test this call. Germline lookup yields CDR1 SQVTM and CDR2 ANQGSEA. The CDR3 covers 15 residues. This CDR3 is CSAPLRAGGPREQFF.

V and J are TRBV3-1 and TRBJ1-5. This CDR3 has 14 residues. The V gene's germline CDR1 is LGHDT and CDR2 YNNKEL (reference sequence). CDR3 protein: CASSPGTDNQPQHF.

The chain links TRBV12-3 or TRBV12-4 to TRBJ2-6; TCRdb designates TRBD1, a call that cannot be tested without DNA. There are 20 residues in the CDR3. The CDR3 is CASSLDPGQFLPSGANVLTF.

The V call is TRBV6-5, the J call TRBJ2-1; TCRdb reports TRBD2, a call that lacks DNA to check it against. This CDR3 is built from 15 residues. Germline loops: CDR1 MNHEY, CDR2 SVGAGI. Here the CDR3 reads CASSYMLAGRDEQFF.

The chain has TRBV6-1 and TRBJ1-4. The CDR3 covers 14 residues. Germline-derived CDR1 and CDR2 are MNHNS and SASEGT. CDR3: CASRREGSNEKLFF.

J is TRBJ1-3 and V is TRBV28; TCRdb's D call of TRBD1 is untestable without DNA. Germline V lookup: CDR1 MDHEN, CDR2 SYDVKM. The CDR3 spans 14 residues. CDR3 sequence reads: CASSPRGAGNTIYF.

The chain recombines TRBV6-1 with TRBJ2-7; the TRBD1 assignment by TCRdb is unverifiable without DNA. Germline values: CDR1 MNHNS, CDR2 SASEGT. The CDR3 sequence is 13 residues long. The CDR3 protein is CASVRRTPYEQYF.